The T cell receptor beta chain described here comes from a study of blood T cell repertoires in COVID-19. As for the study in general: Acute and convalescent COVID-19 specimens originated in the United States, Italy and Spain. PBMCs, B-cell-depleted T cells, or T cells provided the cDNA or gDNA that made up the material.

The CDR3 has 12 amino acids. The V gene's germline CDR1 is LGHNT and CDR2 FRNRAP. Trimming took 4 bases from V and 4 from J, leaving 7 bases between them. As originally analysed: For nucleated cells, counts were estimated from reference gene primer amplification. The repertoire was sequenced with immunoSEQ multiplex PCR; TCRdb's copy has only in-frame clones and lacks some. V and J calls and clone size are given by that table; D and trimming were obtained from the DNA. This sample has some 78,000 clones, with approximately 84% found just once. Sequencing input: peripheral blood. The origin of this receptor is a man aged 60 to 75 with active or convalescent COVID-19. The chain recombines TRBV12-5 with TRBJ1-2; no clear D gene. CDR3 sequence (DNA): TGTGCTAGTGGTTCGCTAACCTATGGCTACACCTTC. Its protein is CASGSLTYGYTF.